The 8 T cell receptor beta chains below were found in one sample sequenced in a study of control samples from healthy donors and cancer patients. Measured with immunoSEQ multiplex PCR; TCRdb has only the in-frame clones, and not every one. The repertoire holds 100,000 to 150,000 clones, with about 90% as singletons. Sequencing was done on a sample of blood. All receptors derive from a man aged 18 to 30 in good health.

The V call is TRBV19, the J call TRBJ2-1, with 10 bases fitting TRBD2. Unmatched junction bases numbered 7, after V lost 0 bases and J lost 8 bases. The CDR3 spans 16 residues. Germline V gene sequence: CDR1 LNHDA, CDR2 SQIVND (reference sequence). The CDR3 DNA is TGTGCCAGTAGTATAGATCTGCGGACTAGCGGCGATGAGCAGTTCTTC. The encoded protein is CASSIDLRTSGDEQFF.

J is TRBJ1-5 and V is TRBV19; D not resolved. CDR1 is LNHDA, CDR2 SQIVND, per germline (reference sequence). The CDR3 has 17 amino acids. Trimming shortened V by 6 bases and J by 0 bases, and 18 bases separated the two germline ends. The CDR3, as DNA: TGTGCCAGTAGGGGATATTTTGTTTCAGCTAGCAATCAGCCCCAGCATTTT. Its protein product is CASRGYFVSASNQPQHF. Complete variable domain (other parts from reference TRBV19 and TRBJ1-5): DGGITQSPKYLFRKEGQNVTLSCEQNLNHDAMYWYRQDPGQGLRLIYYSQIVNDFQKGDIAEGYSVSREKKESFPLTVTSAQKNPTAFYLCASRGYFVSASNQPQHFGDGTRLSIL.

The J gene is TRBJ2-3, the V gene TRBV7-3; perhaps TRBD1 as D (5 bases). Germline loops: CDR1 SGHTA, CDR2 FQGTGA. V lost 5 bases and J lost 1, with 13 bases in between. The CDR3 spans 15 residues. CDR3 protein: CASSRQGAGTDTQYF. CDR3 DNA: TGTGCCAGCAGCCGGCAGGGCGCGGGCACAGATACGCAGTATTTT.

The CDR3 reads CAAGLNTDTQYF. The CDR3 nucleotides read TGTGCCGCGGGACTAAACACAGATACGCAGTATTTT. V usage is TRBV25-1 and J usage is TRBJ2-3; 7 bases agree with TRBD2. The V gene end was trimmed by 11 bases and the J gene end by 2 bases; junction bases not matched to a gene: 4. This CDR3 has 12 amino acids. Germline assignment: CDR1 MGHDK and CDR2 SYGVNS.

V is TRBV7-6 and J is TRBJ2-7; 7 bases are a match to TRBD1. Germline CDR1 SGHVS, CDR2 FNYEAQ. This CDR3 is 13 amino acids long. V was clipped by 1 base and J by 3 bases; unmatched bases: 0. CDR3 protein: CASSLDRGYEQYF. For the CDR3, the DNA is TGTGCCAGCAGCTTAGACAGGGGCTACGAGCAGTACTTC.

The CDR3: CASSRQTPGHTEAFF. DNA for the CDR3: TGTGCCAGCAGCAGACAAACCCCCGGGCACACTGAAGCTTTCTTT. The chain joins TRBV5-4 to TRBJ1-1; unclear D gene. The length of the CDR3 is 15 residues. Germline CDR1 reads SGHNT; CDR2 reads YYREEE (reference sequence). V lost 4 bases and J 3 bases, leaving 16 bases between the germline ends.

The chain has TRBV27 and TRBJ2-7, with D maybe TRBD2 (6 bases). V was clipped by 0 bases and J by 0 bases, with 15 bases between them. The germline V gene has CDR1 MNHEY and CDR2 SMNVEV (reference sequence). The CDR3 runs to 17 residues. CDR3 coding DNA: TGTGCCAGCAGTTTATCAGGGATCGGGGGAAGCTCCTACGAGCAGTACTTC. Its protein product is CASSLSGIGGSSYEQYF.

This clone was counted only a few times. V gene TRBV19 combines with J gene TRBJ1-5, with TRBD1 matching 11 bases. Germline CDR1 LNHDA, CDR2 SQIVND (reference sequence). The CDR3 is 17 amino acids. With V trimmed by 0 bases and J by 3 bases, 4 bases remained unmatched. This CDR3 reads CASSIDRDRGNNQPQHF. DNA for the CDR3: TGTGCCAGTAGTATAGACCGGGACAGGGGGAACAATCAGCCCCAGCATTTT.